Sequencing of this T cell receptor (beta chain) was carried out in a study of T cells after yellow fever vaccination. The wider study: Preparing low-cell-number fractions relied on SMART-Seq v4 Ultra Low Input. Overall study findings and caveats: A minor fraction of clonotypes spanned both CD4 and CD8 compartments. Reappearance after the booster was seen for most primary-vaccination clones, at more than 95% CD4 and around 90% CD8.

This clonotype came up a few times. Its antigen is undetermined. The authors made TCR cDNA by 5'RACE template switching, adding a universal primer site and UMIs. TCRdb called the 5' RACE reads again in MiXCR, with one record for every CDR3 protein. The sample contains 500,000 to 650,000 distinct CDR3 sequences, 17% of which appear only once. The CDR3 has 15 amino acids. V was cut by 6 bases and J by 0 bases, with 14 bases left in between. CDR1 and CDR2 (germline): SGHNT, YYREEE (reference sequence). The genes are TRBV5-4 and TRBJ2-3, with D possibly matching TRBD2 (6 bases). The sequencing used PBMCs, collected about 5 days after the first yellow fever vaccination. The origin of this receptor is a man between 18 and 29 years old who received the YFV17D yellow fever vaccine. For the CDR3, the DNA is TGTGCCAGCACCCGCGGCGGGACTAGCACAGATACGCAGTATTTT. Translation: CASTRGGTSTDTQYF. Using reference TRBV5-4 and TRBJ2-3 for the parts outside the CDR3, the full variable domain is ETGVTQSPTHLIKTRGQQVTLRCSSQSGHNTVSWYQQALGQGPQFIFQYYREEENGRGNFPPRFSGLQFPNYSSELNVNALELDDSALYLCASTRGGTSTDTQYFGPGTRLTVL.